This T cell receptor beta chain was identified during a study of shared clonotypes between healthy human individuals. As for the study in general: The study used three CD4 naive, three CD4 memory, two CD8 naive and one CD8 memory plate per donor.

This CDR3 region has 14 residues. Germline V CDR1 and CDR2: SQVTM, ANQGSEA. The table came from immunoSEQ multiplex PCR; TCRdb's copy has only in-frame clones and leaves some out. The repertoire holds around 2.5 million clones, with under 95% as singletons. The source of this sequence is a man in his late teens or twenties in good health. Some clones in this sample may be carry-over from other donors' samples. The chain has TRBV29-1 and TRBJ2-3; D remains ambiguous. Sequencing used naive CD4+ T cells from PBMCs. Subset indicated: CD45RA+ positively selected. The CDR3 loop reads CTTIVGGDSDTQYF. CDR3 bases: TGCACCACAATCGTAGGTGGCGATTCGGATACGCAGTATTTT.